This T cell receptor (beta chain) appears in the sequencing data of a study of T cell responses to AZD1222 COVID-19 vaccine. CDR1 is LGHDT and CDR2 is YNNKEL in the germline V gene (reference sequence). The V end lost 3 bases, the J end lost 6 bases, and 12 bases lay between the germline ends. The CDR3 totals 14 residues. TCRdb keeps only in-frame clones here, not all; method: immunoSEQ multiplex PCR. Of fewer than 70,000 clones in the sample, about 90% are singletons; the top ten hold approximately 5.4%. The chain has TRBV3-1 (or the pseudogene TRBV3-2) and TRBJ1-5; the D gene is possibly TRBD1 (5 bases). The clonotype was recovered from an adult in good health. This specimen was peripheral blood, taken on day 0 of AZD1222 vaccination. DNA of the CDR3: TGTGCCAGCAGCCATGGTGGGGGTGGTCAGCCCCAGCATTTT. Its protein is CASSHGGGGQPQHF.